The 22 T cell receptor beta chains below all came from one sample that was sequenced in a study of T cell repertoires in cytomegalovirus infection. These receptors' antigens are unknown. TCRdb reprocessed the reads with MiXCR, giving one entry per CDR3 protein. Of 90,000 to 110,000 distinct CDR3 sequences listed, approximately 28% are singletons. The sequenced sample was CD8+ T cells from cultured PBMCs, obtained from culture after CMV antigen stimulation. These receptors came from a human donor in good health (CMV status not recorded). Some clones in this sample may be carry-over from other donors' samples.

V and J are TRBV6-5 and TRBJ1-2, with 8 positions matching TRBD1. Germline loops: CDR1 MNHEY, CDR2 SVGAGI. The CDR3 extends over 14 amino acids. After removal of 0 bases from V and 6 bases from J, the junction contained 3 bases not matched to a gene. The CDR3 reads CASSYSGQGDGYTF. The CDR3 DNA follows: TGTGCCAGCAGTTACTCTGGACAGGGCGATGGCTACACCTTC.

Only a few counts were recorded for this clonotype. This chain uses TRBV28 with TRBJ2-7, with TRBD1 matching over 10 bases. Losses at the gene ends were 3 bases for V and 3 bases for J; bases not matched to a gene: 8. The CDR3 extends over 16 amino acids. Germline CDR1 MDHEN, CDR2 SYDVKM. The DNA for the CDR3 is TGTGCCAGCAGTTTCGACAGGGGGCTGTTGGGCTACGAGCAGTACTTC. Protein sequence: CASSFDRGLLGYEQYF.

V and J are TRBV27 and TRBJ2-5, with 12 bases lining up with TRBD2. CDR1 is MNHEY and CDR2 is SMNVEV in the germline V gene (reference sequence). J lost 1 base, V lost 5 bases, and 8 bases had no gene match. This CDR3 spans 17 amino acids. The CDR3 DNA reads as TGTGCCAGCAGTACCACGACTAGCGGGGGTTTCCAAGAGACCCAGTACTTC. Protein product: CASSTTTSGGFQETQYF.

A few counts support this clonotype. The rearrangement uses TRBV12-3 or TRBV12-4 and TRBJ2-4; D is unclear. V was clipped by 3 bases and J by 3 bases, with 9 bases between them. The CDR3 spans 14 residues. The CDR3 region has the DNA TGTGCCAGCAGTTTGGCCGGTTACAAAAACATTCAGTACTTC. The encoded protein is CASSLAGYKNIQYF.

This clonotype was counted only a few times. V gene TRBV12-3 or TRBV12-4 combines with J gene TRBJ1-5; D unclear. CDR3 length: 15 residues. The ends were cut back, 0 bases at V and 2 bases at J, with 8 bases in the middle. CDR3 sequence reads: CASSLALGGNQPQHF. The CDR3 DNA is TGTGCCAGCAGTTTAGCGCTAGGAGGCAATCAGCCCCAGCATTTT.

This clonotype has ten or more counts. The chain employs TRBV7-2 and TRBJ1-1, with D possibly TRBD1 on 5 matching bases. The V gene lost 4 bases and the J gene lost 3 bases, with 9 bases spanning the gap. Per the germline V gene, CDR1 is SGHTA and CDR2 is FQGNSA. This CDR3 is 13 amino acids long. Written as DNA, the CDR3 is TGTGCCAGCAGCTCCCAGACAGACACTGAAGCTTTCTTT. This sequence encodes CASSSQTDTEAFF. Looking up the rest from reference TRBV7-2 and TRBJ1-1 gives the full variable domain: GAGVSQSPSNKVTEKGKDVELRCDPISGHTALYWYRQSLGQGLEFLIYFQGNSAPDKSGLPSDRFSAERTGGSVSTLTIQRTQQEDSAVYLCASSSQTDTEAFFGQGTRLTVV.

CDR3 loop: CASSPGLAGAGEQFF. The CDR3 DNA follows: TGTGCCAGCAGTCCGGGACTAGCGGGGGCTGGTGAGCAGTTCTTC. The V and J genes are TRBV11-2 and TRBJ2-1; 14 positions agree with TRBD2. Trimming at V came to 6 bases and at J to 9 bases, leaving 7 bases not matched to a gene. The CDR3 is made up of 15 amino acids. Germline lookup yields CDR1 SGHAT and CDR2 FQNNGV.

This clonotype was detected a few times. This chain joins TRBV7-9 and TRBJ2-5, with D perhaps matching TRBD1 or TRBD2 (5 bases each). The CDR3 is 14 residues long. Germline V gives CDR1 SEHNR, CDR2 FQNEAQ (reference sequence). V was cut by 1 base and J by 4 bases, with 10 bases left in between. The CDR3 loop reads CASSLEGAGETQYF. The CDR3 bases are TGTGCCAGCAGCTTAGAAGGGGCGGGAGAGACCCAGTACTTC.

A few counts support this clonotype. The chain recombines TRBV7-9 with TRBJ1-1, with D tentatively TRBD1 (6 bases). The CDR3 has 13 residues. V was clipped by 5 bases and J by 3 bases, with 10 bases between them. In germline, CDR1 is SEHNR, CDR2 FQNEAQ (reference sequence). DNA for the CDR3: TGTGCCAGCAGCGCCGGGGGGCACACTGAAGCTTTCTTT. Residues: CASSAGGHTEAFF.

The rearrangement joins TRBV19 to TRBJ1-5; D is unclear. This CDR3 has 13 amino acids. Germline CDR1 is LNHDA and CDR2 is SQIVND (reference sequence). V was shortened by 8 bases and J by 7 bases, with 15 bases between the two germline ends. In nucleotides, the CDR3 is TGTGCCAGTTACTCGGGGAGCCGACAGCCCCAGCATTTT. This gives the protein CASYSGSRQPQHF.

Details on this clonotype: A read error may be the cause here, since a much bigger clone is one base away. The CDR3 sequence: CASSPTTVNTETFF. In DNA form, the CDR3 reads TGTGCCAGCAGCCCTACGACAGTAAACACTGAAACTTTCTTT. This chain links TRBV12-3 or TRBV12-4 with TRBJ1-1, with D maybe TRBD1 (5 bases). CDR3 length: 14 residues.

There are many counts of this clonotype. This rearrangement joins TRBV7-6 to TRBJ1-3; D unclear. Trimming took off 1 base at V and 1 base at J, with 5 bases between the two ends. Per the germline V gene, CDR1 is SGHVS and CDR2 is FNYEAQ. The CDR3 contains 14 residues. The CDR3 loop is CASSLGGSGNTIYF. CDR3 in DNA: TGTGCCAGCAGCTTAGGAGGGTCTGGAAACACCATATATTTT.

This clonotype was counted a few times. The chain links TRBV12-3 or TRBV12-4 to TRBJ1-2; D is unclear. V was clipped by 6 bases and J by 3 bases, with 14 bases between them. The CDR3 length is 14 residues. CDR3 amino acids: CASRPRSSDYGYTF. As DNA, the CDR3 is TGTGCCAGCAGGCCCAGAAGCAGCGACTATGGCTACACCTTC.

This clonotype was detected only a few times. As DNA, the CDR3 is TGTGCCAGCAGCTTAGCACAGGGCGTCTACAATGAGCAGTTCTTC. Translation gives CASSLAQGVYNEQFF. The V call is TRBV7-6, the J call TRBJ2-1; D perhaps matches TRBD1 (6 bases). From germline, CDR1 is SGHVS and CDR2 FNYEAQ. Deletions cut 0 bases from V and 3 bases from J, with 9 bases between. This CDR3 has 15 amino acids.

This clonotype was counted only a few times. A junction boundary mismatches the germline segment, possibly from a read error. This rearrangement joins TRBV12-3 or TRBV12-4 to TRBJ2-1; 10 nucleotides agree with TRBD2. This CDR3 region has 14 residues. The CDR3: CASRLAGGYNEQFF. Here the CDR3 DNA reads TGTGCCAGCAGATTAGCGGGGGGATACAATGAGCAGTTCTTC.

Only a few counts were recorded for this clonotype. The chain employs TRBV15 and TRBJ1-1, with TRBD1 matching over 8 bases. The CDR3 runs to 16 residues. In germline, CDR1 is LNHNV, CDR2 YYDKDF (reference sequence). V was clipped by 5 bases and J by 4 bases; unmatched bases: 12. The CDR3 DNA is TGTGCCACCAGCCTGGACAGGGACGGTTGGACCACTGAAGCTTTCTTT. Translating gives CATSLDRDGWTTEAFF. Full variable domain (remainder filled in from reference TRBV15 and TRBJ1-1): DAMVIQNPRYQVTQFGKPVTLSCSQTLNHNVMYWYQQKSSQAPKLLFHYYDKDFNNEADTPDNFQSRRPNTSFCFLDIRSPGLGDTAMYLCATSLDRDGWTTEAFFGQGTRLTVV.

This clonotype came up a few times. The chain recombines TRBV6-5 with TRBJ2-6; the D is unclear. Trimming stripped 10 bases from V and 2 bases from J, with 12 bases between. The CDR3 has 14 residues. Per the germline V gene, CDR1 is MNHEY and CDR2 is SVGAGI. The CDR3 bases are TGTGCCACCAAGTTGATGCCTGGGGCCAACGTCCTGACTTTC. The encoded protein is CATKLMPGANVLTF.

The V and J genes are TRBV15 and TRBJ2-6; no definite D call. The germline V gene encodes CDR1 LNHNV and CDR2 YYDKDF (reference sequence). Trimming took 3 bases from V and 0 from J, leaving 18 bases between them. The CDR3 is 19 amino acids. DNA of the CDR3: TGTGCCACCAGCAGCCCTGGGCAGGAACACCTCTCTGGGGCCAACGTCCTGACTTTC. Protein: CATSSPGQEHLSGANVLTF.

The sample holds a few counts of this clonotype. The rearrangement uses TRBV6-2 or TRBV6-3 and TRBJ2-5; 8 bases map to TRBD1. V shed 6 bases, J shed 4 bases, and the junction held 4 bases outside the gene matches. Germline V lookup: CDR1 MNHEY, CDR2 SVGEGT. There are 13 residues in the CDR3. CDR3 DNA sequence: TGTGCCAGCAGACGGACAGGGATAGAGACCCAGTACTTC. This codes for CASRRTGIETQYF.

This clonotype was observed many times. This chain uses TRBV12-5 with TRBJ2-1; TRBD1 matches at 7 bases. With V trimmed by 6 bases and J by 2 bases, 13 bases remained unmatched. Per germline, CDR1 LGHNT and CDR2 FRNRAP. CDR3 length: 17 residues. The chain's CDR3 is CASGHSDRSLTYNEQFF. The CDR3 DNA follows: TGTGCTAGTGGCCACTCGGACAGGAGCTTAACCTACAATGAGCAGTTCTTC.

The chain joins TRBV7-8 to TRBJ1-2; D call uncertain. V lost 3 bases and J 0 bases, leaving 17 bases between the germline ends. The germline V gene encodes CDR1 SGHVS and CDR2 FQNEAQ. The length of the CDR3 is 17 residues. The CDR3 loop is CASSLAVGLPANYGYTF. For the CDR3, the DNA is TGTGCCAGCAGCTTGGCTGTTGGGCTCCCAGCTAACTATGGCTACACCTTC.

This clonotype was found a few times. The chain recombines TRBV12-3 or TRBV12-4 with TRBJ2-5; 7 nucleotides line up with TRBD2. Trimming removed 7 bases from V and 2 bases from J; junction bases left unmatched: 19. This CDR3 has 18 residues. The CDR3 DNA sequence: TGTGCCAGCAAGTATGGTGGGAGGGCTAGCGGAACACAAGAGACCCAGTACTTC. Translating it yields CASKYGGRASGTQETQYF.